Listed below are T cell receptor beta chains from one sample, sequenced in a study of spatial heterogeneity in lung cancer. MiXCR, applied by TCRdb to the 5' RACE reads, yields one record per CDR3 protein. In the table there are around 110,000 distinct CDR3 sequences, 9% to 15% of which are singletons. Sequenced here: PBMCs, sampled at follow-up. These receptors all stem from a male donor with early-stage non-small cell lung cancer. The CDR3 runs from the conserved cysteine through the conserved F or W. A D gene is named only where the DNA matches it firmly. The size field is filled for only some rows; it gives once, few, many or a size class.

D gene,J gene,V gene,clone size,CDR3 protein,CDR3 DNA
NA,TRBJ2-2,TRBV28,NA,CASSSHGTLNTGELFF,TGTGCCAGCAGTTCCCACGGGACACTGAACACCGGGGAGCTGTTTTTT
NA,TRBJ1-2,TRBV5-4,many,CASSRGWNFAEDTF,TGTGCCAGCAGCCGCGGTTGGAATTTTGCGGAAGACACCTTC
NA,TRBJ1-1,TRBV12-3/TRBV12-4,many,CASSLGGGLGTEAFF,TGTGCCAGCAGTTTAGGGGGGGGCCTAGGCACTGAAGCTTTCTTT
NA,TRBJ1-5,TRBV4-1,many,CASSQSLVEPQHF,TGCGCCAGCAGCCAATCCTTGGTTGAACCCCAGCATTTT
NA,TRBJ1-2,TRBV5-1,once,CASSFEGSHGYTF,TGCGCCAGCAGCTTTGAGGGATCCCATGGCTACACCTTC
NA,TRBJ2-5,TRBV10-2,many,CASRPAATQETQYF,TGCGCCAGCAGGCCAGCAGCGACCCAAGAGACCCAGTACTTC
NA,TRBJ2-2,TRBV2,few,CASRRGPNTGELFF,TGTGCCAGCAGGCGGGGACCCAACACCGGGGAGCTGTTTTTT
TRBD1,TRBJ2-2,TRBV24-1,many,CASRDRVAGELFF,TGTGCCAGCAGGGACAGGGTAGCCGGGGAGCTGTTTTTT
TRBD1,TRBJ2-5,TRBV10-1,NA,CASSEGGQGVETQYF,TGCGCCAGCAGTGAAGGAGGCCAGGGGGTAGAGACCCAGTACTTC
NA,TRBJ1-4,TRBV20-1,many,CSARDLMGASTNEKLFF,TGCAGTGCTAGAGATCTCATGGGGGCTAGCACTAATGAAAAACTGTTTTTT
NA,TRBJ1-1,TRBV6-1,NA,CASSEREGWNTEAFF,TGTGCCAGCAGTGAAAGGGAGGGCTGGAACACTGAAGCTTTCTTT
NA,TRBJ1-2,TRBV11-2,NA,CASSPELNYGYTF,TGTGCCAGCAGCCCGGAACTTAACTATGGCTACACCTTC
TRBD1,TRBJ2-7,TRBV29-1,many,CSVEDGTGGGKQYF,TGCAGCGTTGAAGATGGGACAGGGGGCGGAAAACAGTACTTC
TRBD1,TRBJ1-5,TRBV12-3/TRBV12-4,NA,CASSFSGDSQPQHF,TGTGCCAGCAGTTTTTCGGGGGACAGTCAGCCCCAGCATTTT
TRBD2,TRBJ2-3,TRBV7-8,many,CASRSGGGDTQYF,TGTGCCAGCAGAAGCGGGGGGGGTGATACGCAGTATTTT
NA,TRBJ2-7,TRBV5-6,NA,CASSYPGVNYEQYF,TGTGCCAGCAGCTACCCAGGCGTTAACTACGAGCAGTACTTC
NA,TRBJ2-7,TRBV5-4,many,CASSKDSSSYEQYF,TGTGCCAGCAGCAAGGACTCGAGCTCCTACGAGCAGTACTTC
TRBD1,TRBJ1-2,TRBV7-9,many,CASSQAVGTGKLVYTF,TGTGCCAGCAGCCAAGCGGTTGGGACAGGGAAACTAGTCTACACCTTC
NA,TRBJ1-1,TRBV18,NA,CASSEAQNTEAFF,TGTGCCAGCTCAGAGGCCCAGAACACTGAAGCTTTCTTT
NA,TRBJ2-2,TRBV2,NA,CASSERVPGELFF,TGTGCCAGCAGTGAAAGGGTTCCCGGGGAGCTGTTTTTT
TRBD1,TRBJ2-7,TRBV18,NA,CASSPRDRRWEQYF,TGTGCCAGCTCCCCAAGGGACAGACGCTGGGAGCAGTACTTC
NA,TRBJ2-3,TRBV24-1,NA,CATSDKGRPPGDTQYF,TGTGCCACCAGTGATAAGGGACGTCCTCCGGGAGATACGCAGTATTTT
NA,TRBJ1-3,TRBV12-3/TRBV12-4,few,CASSLIGGNTIYF,TGTGCCAGCAGTTTAATAGGGGGAAACACCATATATTTT
TRBD2,TRBJ2-3,TRBV6-2/TRBV6-3,many,CASSYGGTSRITDTQYF,TGTGCCAGCAGTTACGGCGGGACTAGCAGAATCACAGATACGCAGTATTTT
NA,TRBJ2-7,TRBV29-1,few,CSVRLLSGTSYEQYF,TGCAGCGTTCGCTTGTTGTCGGGGACCTCCTACGAGCAGTACTTC
NA,TRBJ1-1,TRBV29-1,few,CSVDLEGSGTEAFF,TGCAGCGTTGATTTGGAGGGGTCAGGGACTGAAGCTTTCTTT
TRBD2,TRBJ2-7,TRBV12-5,NA,CASGLSGGRSYEQYF,TGTGCTAGTGGTTTAAGCGGGGGGCGATCCTACGAGCAGTACTTC
NA,TRBJ2-1,TRBV13,NA,CASSLVRGAMKYNEQFF,TGTGCCAGCAGCTTAGTCAGGGGCGCGATGAAATACAATGAGCAGTTCTTC
NA,TRBJ1-5,TRBV6-2/TRBV6-3,few,CASTIGGVSNQPQHF,TGTGCCAGCACCATCGGGGGGGTCAGCAATCAGCCCCAGCATTTT
NA,TRBJ2-5,TRBV18,NA,CASSPSQQSRKETQYF,TGTGCCAGCTCTCCGTCACAGCAATCCCGAAAAGAGACCCAGTACTTC
TRBD1,TRBJ2-7,TRBV6-5,many,CASSQFGTASGEQYF,TGTGCCAGCAGCCAATTTGGGACAGCGAGTGGCGAGCAGTACTTC
NA,TRBJ2-7,TRBV18,NA,CASSPQGLTYEQYF,TGTGCCAGCTCACCCCAGGGCCTAACCTACGAGCAGTACTTC
NA,TRBJ2-7,TRBV4-3,NA,CASSQEGGSYEQYF,TGCGCCAGCAGCCAAGAGGGGGGTTCCTACGAGCAGTACTTC
NA,TRBJ1-4,TRBV6-5,NA,CASSPEVATNEKLFF,TGTGCCAGCAGTCCAGAGGTTGCAACTAATGAAAAACTGTTTTTT
TRBD1,TRBJ2-2,TRBV13,many,CASSSKRTGGNTGELFF,TGTGCCAGCAGCTCTAAACGTACAGGGGGGAACACCGGGGAGCTGTTTTTT
TRBD1,TRBJ2-3,TRBV7-8,NA,CASRKHDRGFATDTQYF,TGTGCCAGCAGAAAACACGACAGGGGTTTTGCTACAGATACGCAGTATTTT
NA,TRBJ1-5,TRBV12-3/TRBV12-4,NA,CASSFAGSYQPQHF,TGTGCCAGCAGTTTCGCCGGATCTTATCAGCCCCAGCATTTT
NA,TRBJ1-6,TRBV23-1,once,CASSPHNDRAHNSYNSPLHF,TGCGCCAGCAGTCCGCATAACGACAGAGCCCACAACTCCTATAATTCACCCCTCCACTTT
TRBD1,TRBJ2-3,TRBV9,NA,CASSEGADTDTQYF,TGTGCCAGCAGCGAGGGGGCCGACACAGATACGCAGTATTTT
TRBD1,TRBJ2-1,TRBV4-3,many,CASSQIPGQGGDEQFF,TGCGCCAGCAGCCAGATCCCGGGACAGGGTGGGGATGAGCAGTTCTTC
NA,TRBJ2-3,TRBV6-2/TRBV6-3,many,CASRATTDTQYF,TGTGCCAGTCGGGCCACCACAGATACGCAGTATTTT
NA,TRBJ2-2,TRBV7-9,many,CASSLDQRINTGELFF,TGTGCCAGCAGCTTAGACCAGCGGATAAACACCGGGGAGCTGTTTTTT
NA,TRBJ2-7,TRBV5-1,NA,CASSLLARDYEQYF,TGCGCCAGCAGCTTGCTCGCCAGGGACTACGAGCAGTACTTC
TRBD2,TRBJ2-7,TRBV9,NA,CASSPTPTSTYEQYF,TGTGCCAGCAGTCCAACCCCGACTAGCACCTACGAGCAGTACTTC
NA,TRBJ2-5,TRBV9,many,CASSVAAGLQETQYF,TGTGCCAGCAGCGTAGCGGCAGGGCTTCAAGAGACCCAGTACTTC
TRBD1,TRBJ2-3,TRBV7-2,few,CASRVQGSSTDTQYF,TGTGCCAGCAGGGTACAGGGGTCTTCCACAGATACGCAGTATTTT
NA,TRBJ2-3,TRBV18,few,CASSPTGSDTQYF,TGTGCCAGCTCACCTACAGGGTCAGATACGCAGTATTTT
NA,TRBJ2-7,TRBV20-1,few,CSAGGELYEQYF,TGCAGTGCGGGGGGCGAACTTTACGAGCAGTACTTC
NA,TRBJ2-1,TRBV2,few,CASQADSYNEQFF,TGTGCCAGTCAAGCGGATTCCTACAATGAGCAGTTCTTC
NA,TRBJ1-6,TRBV12-3/TRBV12-4,many,CASTHGPGATPLHF,TGTGCCAGCACCCACGGCCCGGGGGCAACACCCCTCCACTTT
NA,TRBJ2-4,TRBV3-1,NA,CASSQVQRTGAKNIQYF,TGTGCCAGCAGCCAAGTCCAAAGAACAGGGGCCAAAAACATTCAGTACTTC
TRBD1,TRBJ2-7,TRBV27,few,CASSRQGLNYEQYF,TGTGCCAGCAGCCGACAGGGGTTAAACTACGAGCAGTACTTC
NA,TRBJ2-5,TRBV29-1,NA,CSVRWSIIQETQYF,TGCAGCGTTCGGTGGAGCATAATCCAAGAGACCCAGTACTTC
NA,TRBJ2-2,TRBV7-3,NA,CASSLVDRNTGELFF,TGTGCCAGCAGCTTAGTAGACCGAAACACCGGGGAGCTGTTTTTT
NA,TRBJ2-4,TRBV11-3,many,CASSYLPPTTKNIQYF,TGTGCCAGCAGTTACCTTCCCCCTACCACCAAAAACATTCAGTACTTC
NA,TRBJ1-5,TRBV7-9,NA,CASSPGTFLEPQHF,TGTGCCAGCAGCCCCGGCACCTTCCTAGAGCCCCAGCATTTT
NA,TRBJ2-3,TRBV28,many,CASSRQGGSTDTQYF,TGTGCCAGCAGTCGCCAGGGGGGTAGCACAGATACGCAGTATTTT
TRBD1,TRBJ1-2,TRBV9,many,CASSVEAGGKMDGYTF,TGTGCCAGCAGCGTAGAGGCAGGGGGCAAAATGGATGGCTACACCTTC
NA,TRBJ2-3,TRBV4-2,many,CASSHNTRGGADTQYF,TGTGCCAGCAGCCACAACACAAGGGGCGGTGCAGATACGCAGTATTTT